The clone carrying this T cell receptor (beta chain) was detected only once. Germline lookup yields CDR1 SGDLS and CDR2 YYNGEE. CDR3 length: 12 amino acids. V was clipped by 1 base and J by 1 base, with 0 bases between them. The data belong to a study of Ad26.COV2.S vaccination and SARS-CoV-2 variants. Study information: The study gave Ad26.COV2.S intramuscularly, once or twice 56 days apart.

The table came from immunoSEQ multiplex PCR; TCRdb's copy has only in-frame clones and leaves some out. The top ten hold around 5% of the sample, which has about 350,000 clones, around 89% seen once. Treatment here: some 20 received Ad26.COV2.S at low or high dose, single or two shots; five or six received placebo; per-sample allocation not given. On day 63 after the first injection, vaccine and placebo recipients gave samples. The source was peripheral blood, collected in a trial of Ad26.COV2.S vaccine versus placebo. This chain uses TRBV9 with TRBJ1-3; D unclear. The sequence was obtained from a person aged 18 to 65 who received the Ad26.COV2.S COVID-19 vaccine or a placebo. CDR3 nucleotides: TGTGCCAGCAGCGTATCTGGAAACACCATATATTTT. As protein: CASSVSGNTIYF. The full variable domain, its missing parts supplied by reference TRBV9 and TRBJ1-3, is DSGVTQTPKHLITATGQRVTLRCSPRSGDLSVYWYQQSLDQGLQFLIQYYNGEERAKGNILERFSAQQFPDLHSELNLSSLELGDSALYFCASSVSGNTIYFGEGSWLTVV.